These 24 T cell receptor beta chains were sequenced from one sample in a study of T cell changes during pregnancy in multiple sclerosis. Method: immunoSEQ multiplex PCR; TCRdb's copy keeps in-frame clones and lacks some. The table includes tens of thousands of clones, around 90% detected once. The sequenced sample was peripheral blood, obtained in the third trimester of pregnancy. These receptors were obtained from a female donor in good health, enrolled as a control in a pregnancy study.

V usage is TRBV5-1 and J usage is TRBJ1-2, with D tentatively TRBD1 (6 bases). This CDR3 has 13 amino acids. V lost 3 bases, J lost 7 bases, and 13 bases lay in between. Germline CDR1 SGHRS, CDR2 YFSETQ. CDR3 nucleotides: TGCGCCAGCAGCTCCGGGGGGCAGAGTGGCTACACCTTC. Translating gives CASSSGGQSGYTF.

The rearrangement links TRBV9 to TRBJ2-1; TRBD1 aligns across 7 bases. This CDR3 region has 14 residues. Germline loops: CDR1 SGDLS, CDR2 YYNGEE. After removal of 6 bases from V and 5 bases from J, the junction contained 8 bases not matched to a gene. CDR3 bases: TGTGCCAGCAACGTCGGGACAGTCAACAATGAGCAGTTCTTC. As protein: CASNVGTVNNEQFF.

In this sample, this clone turned up once. The chain employs TRBV28 and TRBJ2-7; 10 bases line up with TRBD2. The length of the CDR3 is 18 residues. V shed 6 bases, J shed 2 bases, and the junction held 16 bases outside the gene matches. CDR1 is MDHEN, CDR2 SYDVKM, per germline. The CDR3 DNA reads as TGTGCCAGCAGCCTAAGTTGGGTAGCGGGGGGATCGACCTACGAGCAGTACTTC. It is translated as CASSLSWVAGGSTYEQYF.

The rearrangement links TRBV5-1 to TRBJ2-5; 8 nucleotides match TRBD2. CDR1 and CDR2 from the germline V gene are SGHRS and YFSETQ. The CDR3 is made up of 15 amino acids. Trimming at V came to 5 bases and at J to 4 bases, leaving 10 bases not matched to a gene. The CDR3 region is CASSLTSGRGETQYF. Written as DNA, the CDR3 is TGCGCCAGCAGTTTGACGAGCGGGAGAGGAGAGACCCAGTACTTC.

The chain carries TRBV5-1 and TRBJ1-3; 10 bases are shared with TRBD1. The CDR3 covers 15 residues. Germline-derived CDR1 and CDR2 are SGHRS and YFSETQ. V shed 4 bases and J 4 bases; nucleotides not matched to a gene: 5. The CDR3 DNA is TGCGCCAGCAGCGCGACAGGGGGCAAAGGAAACACCATATATTTT. It translates to CASSATGGKGNTIYF.

The chain links TRBV30 to TRBJ1-5; D not certain. The germline V gene has CDR1 GTSNPN and CDR2 SVGIG (reference sequence). This CDR3 is 15 amino acids long. Trimming stripped 1 base from V and 2 bases from J, with 12 bases between. CDR3 coding DNA: TGTGCCTGGAGTGGGGCGGGCGTCGGCAATCAGCCCCAGCATTTT. It codes for CAWSGAGVGNQPQHF.

This chain links TRBV27 with TRBJ1-1, with D maybe TRBD1 (5 bases). The germline V and J ends were trimmed by 3 bases and 2 bases, with 10 bases remaining between them. Germline CDR1 MNHEY, CDR2 SMNVEV (reference sequence). The CDR3 extends over 14 amino acids. The CDR3 nucleotides read TGTGCCAGCAGTTTGTCAGACAGCAACACTGAAGCTTTCTTT. Translating gives CASSLSDSNTEAFF.

The genes are TRBV11-3 and TRBJ1-3, with 7 bases identical to TRBD1. This CDR3 is built from 15 residues. In germline, CDR1 is SGHNT, CDR2 YENEEA. The V and J ends lost 5 bases and 0 bases, in that order; junction bases with no gene match: 4. The CDR3 region has the DNA TGTGCCAGCAGCGTCACAGGGGACTCTGGAAACACCATATATTTT. It specifies CASSVTGDSGNTIYF.

The V call is TRBV30, the J call TRBJ2-1; 7 bases align to TRBD1. CDR1 is GTSNPN and CDR2 is SVGIG in the germline V gene (reference sequence). V lost 2 bases to trimming and J lost 3 bases; unmatched junction nucleotides: 7. The CDR3 consists of 15 residues. CDR3 DNA sequence: TGTGCCTGGAGTCAGGCACAGGGGATCTACAATGAGCAGTTCTTC. This encodes CAWSQAQGIYNEQFF.

This clone occurred once. The same CDR3 also results from other DNA sequences found in this sample. CDR3 amino acids: CASSEASGSSYEQYF. The CDR3 region has the DNA TGTGCCAGCAGTGAAGCTAGCGGGAGTTCATACGAGCAGTACTTC. V gene TRBV6-1 combines with J gene TRBJ2-7; TRBD2 matches 9 bases. The length of the CDR3 is 15 residues. Germline loops: CDR1 MNHNS, CDR2 SASEGT. V shed 0 bases and J 4 bases; nucleotides not matched to a gene: 4.

The V gene is TRBV5-4, the J gene TRBJ2-1, with 10 nucleotides matching TRBD2. This CDR3 contains 16 residues. Trimming cost V 5 bases and J 4 bases; bases outside gene matches: 9. Germline V CDR1 and CDR2: SGHNT, YYREEE (reference sequence). CDR3 sequence: CASSIVGLALYNEQFF. DNA for the CDR3: TGTGCCAGCAGTATTGTGGGACTAGCGTTATACAATGAGCAGTTCTTC. Drawing the rest from reference TRBV5-4 and TRBJ2-1, the complete variable domain is ETGVTQSPTHLIKTRGQQVTLRCSSQSGHNTVSWYQQALGQGPQFIFQYYREEENGRGNFPPRFSGLQFPNYSSELNVNALELDDSALYLCASSIVGLALYNEQFFGPGTRLTVL.

The V gene is TRBV5-4, the J gene TRBJ2-7, with D tentatively TRBD2 (5 bases). In germline, CDR1 is SGHNT, CDR2 YYREEE (reference sequence). Trimming removed 6 bases at V and 5 bases at J, with 18 bases between. The CDR3 is 14 residues long. The CDR3 region has the DNA TGTGCCAGCACCTCCCGGAGGACGCCAGACGAGCAGTACTTC. This codes for CASTSRRTPDEQYF.

The J gene is TRBJ2-1, the V gene TRBV5-1; 8 bases align to TRBD2. Looked up from germline, CDR1 is SGHRS and CDR2 is YFSETQ. V was pared by 3 bases and J by 0 bases, with 5 bases of the junction left unmatched. The CDR3 has 16 amino acids. The CDR3 sequence is CASSYRSGSSYNEQFF. The CDR3 bases are TGCGCCAGCAGCTACCGGAGCGGGAGCTCCTACAATGAGCAGTTCTTC.

The gene calls are TRBV4-3 and TRBJ2-1; possibly TRBD1 for D (6 bases). The CDR3 is 17 residues long. V lost 3 bases, J lost 0 bases, and 15 bases lay in between. CDR1 and CDR2 (germline): LGHNA, YSLEER. This CDR3 reads CASSHSAQGSSYNEQFF. The CDR3 region has the DNA TGCGCCAGCAGCCACTCTGCCCAGGGGAGCTCCTACAATGAGCAGTTCTTC.

This sequence joins TRBV4-3 and TRBJ1-6; 10 bases map to TRBD1. V was clipped by 0 bases and J by 1 base; unmatched bases: 9. CDR1 LGHNA and CDR2 YSLEER come from the germline V gene. The CDR3 extends over 20 amino acids. CDR3 sequence reads: CASSQEWIRDRGSYNSPLHF. CDR3 nucleotide sequence: TGCGCCAGCAGCCAAGAATGGATTAGGGACAGGGGATCCTATAATTCACCCCTCCACTTT.

The chain uses TRBV6-1 and TRBJ2-5, with D perhaps TRBD2 (5 bases). The CDR3 is made up of 15 amino acids. Germline V gives CDR1 MNHNS, CDR2 SASEGT. The V gene lost 2 bases and the J gene lost 6 bases, with 16 bases spanning the gap. In DNA, the CDR3 is TGTGCCAGCAGTGAATCCGCGGGTGAGGCCAAGACCCAGTACTTC. Its translation is CASSESAGEAKTQYF.

The chain uses TRBV6-5 and TRBJ2-1, with D tentatively TRBD2 (5 bases). Germline CDR1 reads MNHEY; CDR2 reads SVGAGI. The CDR3 sequence is 12 residues long. V lost 7 bases and J lost 6, with 10 bases in between. CDR3 residues: CASMRGFNEQFF. The CDR3 DNA reads TGTGCCAGCATGAGAGGGTTCAATGAGCAGTTCTTC.

This clone came up a few times. This rearrangement joins TRBV15 to TRBJ1-5; D not certain. This CDR3 spans 16 amino acids. Germline V lookup: CDR1 LNHNV, CDR2 YYDKDF (reference sequence). The V and J ends lost 0 bases and 2 bases respectively, with 11 bases between them. In nucleotides, the CDR3 is TGTGCCACCAGCAGAGAGGGAGATATGGGCAATCAGCCCCAGCATTTT. As protein: CATSREGDMGNQPQHF.

V and J are TRBV7-2 and TRBJ2-1, with TRBD1 matching 9 bases. The CDR3 is made up of 15 amino acids. Germline V CDR1 and CDR2: SGHTA, FQGNSA. V lost 4 bases, J lost 7 bases, and 8 bases stayed unmatched. The CDR3 nucleotides read TGTGCCAGCAGCTATGGACAGGGGATGGGGAATGAGCAGTTCTTC. Its translation: CASSYGQGMGNEQFF. The whole variable domain, filled in from reference TRBV7-2 and TRBJ2-1, reads GAGVSQSPSNKVTEKGKDVELRCDPISGHTALYWYRQSLGQGLEFLIYFQGNSAPDKSGLPSDRFSAERTGGSVSTLTIQRTQQEDSAVYLCASSYGQGMGNEQFFGPGTRLTVL.

This clone appeared a single time. V usage is TRBV5-1 and J usage is TRBJ1-1; a weak D match, TRBD1 (6 bases). The CDR3 has 18 residues. Trimming pared 0 bases from V and 0 bases from J, leaving 18 bases between. Germline CDR1 and CDR2: SGHRS and YFSETQ. The CDR3 bases are TGCGCCAGCAGCTTGGGGCCGGGTTTGGGGGCAATGAACACTGAAGCTTTCTTT. Translated, it gives CASSLGPGLGAMNTEAFF.

The rearrangement links TRBV7-9 to TRBJ2-2; TRBD1 agrees at 10 bases. The CDR3 loop spans 16 amino acids. V shed 3 bases and J 4 bases; nucleotides not matched to a gene: 5. Germline CDR1 SEHNR, CDR2 FQNEAQ (reference sequence). Here the CDR3 reads CASSLWGQGPTGELFF. The CDR3 DNA is TGTGCCAGCAGCTTGTGGGGACAGGGGCCCACCGGGGAGCTGTTTTTT.

This chain uses TRBV29-1 with TRBJ2-7, with 7 bases matching TRBD1. V shed 1 base and J 0 bases; nucleotides not matched to a gene: 0. The CDR3 has 13 residues. Germline-derived CDR1 and CDR2 are SQVTM and ANQGSEA. The DNA of the CDR3 is TGCAGCGTTGAAGGGGACAGCTCCTACGAGCAGTACTTC. Protein sequence: CSVEGDSSYEQYF.

The chain carries TRBV12-5 and TRBJ1-5; 7 nucleotides line up with TRBD1. Germline V gene data show CDR1 as LGHNT and CDR2 as FRNRAP. CDR3 length: 16 residues. The V segment lost 7 bases and the J segment 0 bases; nucleotides outside the gene matches: 9. Here the CDR3 DNA reads TGTGCTAGTGCCGGGACAGCCACTGATAGCAATCAGCCCCAGCATTTT. Its protein is CASAGTATDSNQPQHF.

This clone has a handful of counts. The rearrangement links TRBV6-1 to TRBJ2-1; 7 positions match TRBD1. Trimming cost V 6 bases and J 0 bases; bases outside gene matches: 5. From germline, CDR1 is MNHNS and CDR2 SASEGT. The CDR3 has 15 amino acids. The CDR3 loop reads CASSPTGDSYNEQFF. The CDR3 DNA is TGTGCCAGCAGCCCCACAGGGGACTCCTACAATGAGCAGTTCTTC.